This TCR beta chain stems from a study of OX40 agonist ivuxolimab in advanced cancers. Across the study: The diagnoses of dose-escalation patients were hepatocellular carcinoma, melanoma, renal cell or head and neck cancer.

Clones were sequenced by immunoSEQ multiplex PCR, and TCRdb holds only the in-frame ones, with some missing. The table includes around 20,000 clones, almost 85% detected once. The CDR3 totals 13 residues. Germline CDR1 MGHDK, CDR2 SYGVNS. V lost 6 bases and J 4 bases, leaving 12 bases between the germline ends. This specimen was CD4+ or CD8+ T cells sorted from blood, taken in a trial of the OX40 agonist ivuxolimab. The TCR comes from an adult with an advanced solid tumor such as melanoma, head and neck, liver or kidney cancer. This rearrangement joins TRBV25-1 to TRBJ1-1; D not resolved. CDR3 DNA: TGTGCCAGCAGCCCTGGAAGATTCACTGAAGCTTTCTTT. Protein sequence: CASSPGRFTEAFF.